This T cell receptor beta chain was recorded in a study of blood T cell repertoires in COVID-19. Study-wide background: From T cells, B-cell-depleted T cells, or PBMCs came the material, which was cDNA or gDNA.

Method: immunoSEQ multiplex PCR; TCRdb's copy keeps in-frame clones and lacks some. In the table there are 390,000 or so clones, approximately 88% of which are singletons. A Seattle source enrolled patients during active infection and followed them longitudinally. This TCR was sampled from a woman aged 25 to 45 with COVID-19, enrolled during active disease. The sample comprised peripheral blood.

The CDR3 DNA reads TGTGCCAGCAGCCTACATACCACCGGGGAGCTGTTTTTT. Its translation: CASSLHTTGELFF. The chain couples TRBV7-8 to TRBJ2-2; no clear D gene. CDR1 and CDR2 (germline): SGHVS, FQNEAQ. The V end lost 5 bases, the J end lost 4 bases, and 8 bases lay between the germline ends. The CDR3 length is 13 residues.